This T cell receptor beta chain was obtained from a study of blood T cell dynamics during melanoma immunotherapy. The sample's time point: week 3, after first cycle of checkpoint inhibitor. Apart from a couple of fast progressors, RECIST 1.1 response was judged 12 weeks post-infusion. Sequencing used immunoSEQ multiplex PCR; TCRdb keeps in-frame clones, though not all of them. This sample has 25,000 to 30,000 clones, with over 80% found just once. The germline V gene has CDR1 MGHRA and CDR2 YSYEKL. With 0 bases removed from V and 0 bases from J, the gap between germline ends came to 10 bases. CDR3 length: 16 amino acids. Of note for this clone: What it recognizes is unknown.

Study results and limitations: It remained unknown if the driving T cell clones were melanoma-specific. PBMC repertoires of eventual disease-control patients split at W3 into clonality or diversity gains.

Sequenced material: blood, taken from a patient treated with checkpoint blockade. The V and J genes are TRBV4-1 and TRBJ2-3; no definite D call. The TCR comes from a human donor with melanoma. CDR3 in DNA: TGCGCCAGCAGCCAAGATTGGAGAATTAGCACAGATACGCAGTATTTT. Protein sequence: CASSQDWRISTDTQYF.